The 30 T cell receptor beta chains reported below all come from one sample, sequenced in a study of a mutant IDH1 vaccine in newly diagnosed glioma. No cognate antigen is known for these TCRs. The assay was immunoSEQ multiplex PCR, and TCRdb's table has in-frame clones only and misses some. Of 35,000 to 55,000 clones in the sample, less than 85% were seen once. Time point indicated: week 23, last vaccination. Every single dose of the vaccine, 300 ug of mutant IDH1 20-mer peptide, came with topical imiquimod. The specimen was PBMCs, collected from a glioma patient whose treatment included an IDH1 peptide vaccine. These receptors were obtained from a young woman with glioma. Some clones in this sample may be carry-over from other donors' samples.

The V call is TRBV27, the J call TRBJ2-7; D is unresolved. Germline-derived CDR1 and CDR2 are MNHEY and SMNVEV (reference sequence). The CDR3 length is 11 residues. Trimming took 2 bases from V and 4 from J, leaving 3 bases between them. As DNA, the CDR3 is TGTGCCAGCAGTTTAGGGTACGAGCAGTACTTC. This translates into CASSLGYEQYF.

The chain has TRBV5-6 and TRBJ1-2; D is undetermined. Germline CDR1 SGHDT, CDR2 YYEEEE. This CDR3 is 12 amino acids long. Trimming cost V 5 bases and J 8 bases, with 13 bases left between them. The DNA of the CDR3 is TGTGCCAGCAGTTCGGGAGGGTACGGCTACACCTTC. This sequence encodes CASSSGGYGYTF.

The chain links TRBV6-5 to TRBJ1-1; D might be TRBD1 (5 bases). The CDR3 is made up of 14 amino acids. V was clipped by 5 bases and J by 2 bases, with 12 bases between them. CDR1 is MNHEY and CDR2 is SVGAGI in the germline V gene. For the CDR3, the DNA is TGTGCCAGCAGTACGCACAGGAGAAACACTGAAGCTTTCTTT. This codes for CASSTHRRNTEAFF.

The chain joins TRBV18 to TRBJ2-7; 14 bases line up with TRBD2. V lost 4 bases and J lost 7; bases outside the gene matches: 6. Germline values: CDR1 KGHSH, CDR2 LQKENI. This CDR3 contains 15 residues. DNA of the CDR3: TGTGCCAGCTCACTGGGACTAGCGGGAGTCGGTGAGCAGTACTTC. Amino acid sequence: CASSLGLAGVGEQYF.

The chain links TRBV11-3 to TRBJ2-4; 10 bases agree with TRBD2. The CDR3 totals 18 residues. CDR1 is SGHNT and CDR2 is YENEEA in the germline V gene. The CDR3: CPPQGERGGFLAKNIQYF. In DNA, the CDR3 is TGTCCCCCCCAGGGAGAGCGGGGGGGATTTCTAGCCAAAAACATTCAGTACTTC.

The chain recombines TRBV5-6 with TRBJ1-2; D not resolved. V dropped 0 bases and J dropped 7 bases, with 16 bases sitting between them. The germline CDR1 and CDR2 sequences are SGHDT and YYEEEE. The CDR3 is made up of 15 amino acids. CDR3 protein: CASSLAGQQFLGYTF. In nucleotides, the CDR3 is TGTGCCAGCAGCTTGGCCGGTCAGCAGTTCCTTGGCTACACCTTC.

This chain uses TRBV5-1 with TRBJ2-2; D possibly corresponds to TRBD1 (5 bases). The germline V gene has CDR1 SGHRS and CDR2 YFSETQ. The CDR3 consists of 16 residues. Trimming took 4 bases from V and 0 from J, leaving 13 bases between them. The DNA of the CDR3 is TGCGCCAGCAGCCTGCTGACAGTGGCGAACACCGGGGAGCTGTTTTTT. Translation: CASSLLTVANTGELFF.

V and J are TRBV4-2 and TRBJ2-2; 11 nucleotides line up with TRBD2. Losses at the gene ends were 0 bases for V and 3 bases for J; bases not matched to a gene: 3. The CDR3 has 17 amino acids. The germline V gene encodes CDR1 LGHNA and CDR2 YNFKEQ. CDR3 in DNA: TGTGCCAGCAGCCAAGATCAACTAGCGGGAGACACCGGGGAGCTGTTTTTT. The encoded protein is CASSQDQLAGDTGELFF.

The chain carries TRBV6-5 and TRBJ2-6; D possibly corresponds to TRBD2 (5 bases). CDR3 length equals 16 residues. The V gene's germline CDR1 is MNHEY and CDR2 SVGAGI. The V and J ends lost 4 bases and 2 bases respectively, with 12 bases between them. CDR3 protein: CASSSPATTGANVLTF. As DNA, the CDR3 is TGTGCCAGCAGTTCCCCCGCGACTACTGGGGCCAACGTCCTGACTTTC.

This chain joins TRBV6-4 and TRBJ1-1, with D maybe TRBD1 (6 bases). The germline V and J ends were trimmed by 6 bases and 5 bases, with 13 bases remaining between them. Germline V gene sequence: CDR1 MRHNA, CDR2 SNTAGT. This CDR3 region has 13 residues. The CDR3, as DNA: TGTGCCAGCAGGAGTAGGACAGAGACTGAAGCTTTCTTT. Its protein is CASRSRTETEAFF.

This chain connects TRBV5-1 to TRBJ2-5; TRBD1 agrees at 7 bases. Trimming took 0 bases from V and 1 from J; bases not matched to a gene: 6. This CDR3 has 16 amino acids. Germline V lookup: CDR1 SGHRS, CDR2 YFSETQ. The chain's CDR3 is CASSLGVGGPQETQYF. The CDR3 nucleotides read TGCGCCAGCAGCTTGGGGGTAGGGGGCCCCCAAGAGACCCAGTACTTC.

Here the CDR3 DNA reads TGCAGCGTGGGATCAGATACGCAGTATTTT. This gives the protein CSVGSDTQYF. The chain employs TRBV29-1 and TRBJ2-3; D uncertain. V was trimmed by 6 bases and J by 4 bases, leaving 5 bases between them. Per the germline V gene, CDR1 is SQVTM and CDR2 is ANQGSEA. The CDR3 is made up of 10 amino acids.

This clone was detected once. This chain joins TRBV6-1 and TRBJ1-6, with D perhaps TRBD1 (5 bases). Germline CDR1 reads MNHNS; CDR2 reads SASEGT. This CDR3 has 15 amino acids. Trimming took 8 bases from V and 0 from J, leaving 11 bases between them. The CDR3 spells CASGGESSYNSPLHF. The CDR3 region has the DNA TGTGCCAGCGGGGGGGAGAGCTCCTATAATTCACCCCTCCACTTT.

The gene calls are TRBV19 and TRBJ1-1; TRBD1 aligns across 8 bases. The CDR3 loop spans 12 amino acids. V lost 10 bases, J lost 4 bases, and 5 bases stayed unmatched. Germline V CDR1 and CDR2: LNHDA, SQIVND (reference sequence). CDR3 sequence: CATHDRGTEAFF. CDR3 nucleotides: TGTGCCACCCACGACAGGGGCACTGAAGCTTTCTTT.

V usage is TRBV7-7 and J usage is TRBJ2-3; 9 positions agree with TRBD2. CDR1 and CDR2 (germline): SSHAT, FNYEAQ (reference sequence). With 2 bases clipped from V and 5 bases from J, the junction kept 8 bases outside the gene matches. This CDR3 is built from 16 residues. This CDR3 is CASSLSPAGGRDTQYF. The CDR3 DNA reads TGTGCCAGCAGCTTATCCCCAGCGGGGGGCAGAGATACGCAGTATTTT.

This chain uses TRBV5-4 with TRBJ2-5; D might be TRBD1 (6 bases). Germline loops: CDR1 SGHNT, CDR2 YYREEE (reference sequence). The CDR3 extends over 13 amino acids. Trimming took off 3 bases at V and 6 bases at J, with 12 bases between the two ends. In nucleotides, the CDR3 is TGTGCCAGCAGCTCCAACAGGGAACAGACCCAGTACTTC. It yields the protein CASSSNREQTQYF.

This clone was counted once. This chain uses TRBV6-5 with TRBJ1-3; D is undetermined. Trimming took 0 bases from V and 0 from J, leaving 6 bases between them. Germline V lookup: CDR1 MNHEY, CDR2 SVGAGI. The CDR3 sequence is 15 residues long. The CDR3 nucleotides are TGTGCCAGCAGTTACTCGTTCAGCTCTGGAAACACCATATATTTT. Its protein product is CASSYSFSSGNTIYF.

CDR3 nucleotide sequence: TGTGCCATCAGTGAGCCGGACAGCCCTAGCACAGATACGCAGTATTTT. Protein: CAISEPDSPSTDTQYF. The V gene is TRBV10-3, the J gene TRBJ2-3; a weak D match, TRBD1 (6 bases). Between the trimmed V and J ends, which lost 2 bases and 0 bases, there was a span of 12 bases. The CDR3 has 16 residues. Germline CDR1 reads ENHRY; CDR2 reads SYGVKD.

The J gene is TRBJ2-7, the V gene TRBV13, with a tentative D call TRBD2 (5 bases). The germline gives CDR1 PRHDT, CDR2 FYEKMQ (reference sequence). Trimming shortened V by 5 bases and J by 6 bases, and 11 bases separated the two germline ends. This CDR3 contains 12 residues. CDR3 in DNA: TGTGCCAGCAGCCTAGCTGGCTTCGAGCAGTACTTC. Translated, it gives CASSLAGFEQYF.

The chain links TRBV14 to TRBJ2-7; D gene ambiguous. V was clipped by 2 bases and J by 5 bases, with 4 bases between them. The CDR3 runs 11 residues. The germline V gene encodes CDR1 SGHDN and CDR2 FVKESK. The CDR3 spells CASSQSDEQYF. The CDR3 nucleotides are TGTGCCAGCAGCCAATCAGACGAGCAGTACTTC.

This clone was counted a single time. The CDR3 DNA reads TGTGCCAGCAGCTCGCCGCAGACAGGGGCCCTTATGTACAATGAGCAGTTCTTC. Protein sequence: CASSSPQTGALMYNEQFF. V gene TRBV7-9 combines with J gene TRBJ2-1; 8 bases match TRBD1. Germline CDR1 reads SEHNR; CDR2 reads FQNEAQ (reference sequence). This CDR3 spans 18 amino acids. Germline trimming cut 4 bases from V and 4 bases from J; bases unmatched to any gene: 15.

The chain carries TRBV6-6 and TRBJ1-4; 8 bases are shared with TRBD1. Germline V CDR1 and CDR2: MNHNY, SVGAGI (reference sequence). V dropped 2 bases and J dropped 8; count of bases not matched to a gene: 7. CDR3 length: 15 amino acids. The CDR3 DNA reads TGTGCCAGCAGTTACACCCCAGGGGGCGGCGAAAAACTGTTTTTT. As protein: CASSYTPGGGEKLFF.

This clone was observed a handful of times. This chain joins TRBV9 and TRBJ1-1; unclear D gene. Trimming removed 3 bases at V and 9 bases at J, with 9 bases between. CDR1 SGDLS and CDR2 YYNGEE come from the germline V gene. This CDR3 region has 11 residues. The DNA of the CDR3 is TGTGCCAGCAGCGGCGGCGAAAAAGCTTTCTTT. Translation: CASSGGEKAFF. Combining the CDR3 with reference TRBV9 and TRBJ1-1 gives the whole variable domain DSGVTQTPKHLITATGQRVTLRCSPRSGDLSVYWYQQSLDQGLQFLIQYYNGEERAKGNILERFSAQQFPDLHSELNLSSLELGDSALYFCASSGGEKAFFGQGTRLTVV.

The J gene is TRBJ1-1, the V gene TRBV10-3; D possibly corresponds to TRBD1 (6 bases). The length of the CDR3 is 16 residues. Trimming pared 6 bases from V and 4 bases from J, leaving 21 bases between. Germline values: CDR1 ENHRY, CDR2 SYGVKD. CDR3 in amino acids: CAIRAGWDQGGTEAFF. In DNA, the CDR3 is TGTGCCATCAGGGCAGGATGGGATCAAGGGGGCACTGAAGCTTTCTTT.

The V call is TRBV28, the J call TRBJ1-1; 7 bases match TRBD1. The CDR3 is 16 residues long. Germline trimming cut 6 bases from V and 0 bases from J; bases unmatched to any gene: 10. Germline V gene data show CDR1 as MDHEN and CDR2 as SYDVKM. DNA of the CDR3: TGTGCCAGCAGGCCACGGACAGGAGCCTTGAACACTGAAGCTTTCTTT. Translation gives CASRPRTGALNTEAFF.

This chain links TRBV19 with TRBJ1-2; 7 bases fit TRBD1. CDR1 is LNHDA, CDR2 SQIVND, per germline (reference sequence). The CDR3 sequence is 16 residues long. J gave up 0 bases and V 1 base, and 5 bases lay outside the gene matches. CDR3 in DNA: TGTGCCAGTAGTATAGGTGGGACAGCAGCTAACTATGGCTACACCTTC. Encoded protein: CASSIGGTAANYGYTF. The complete variable domain, with remaining parts taken from reference TRBV19 and TRBJ1-2, reads DGGITQSPKYLFRKEGQNVTLSCEQNLNHDAMYWYRQDPGQGLRLIYYSQIVNDFQKGDIAEGYSVSREKKESFPLTVTSAQKNPTAFYLCASSIGGTAANYGYTFGSGTRLTVV.

The chain joins TRBV5-4 to TRBJ2-7, with 9 bases fitting TRBD1. V lost 3 bases to trimming and J lost 4 bases; unmatched junction nucleotides: 5. The CDR3 consists of 14 residues. CDR1 SGHNT and CDR2 YYREEE come from the germline V gene (reference sequence). The CDR3 DNA reads as TGTGCCAGCAGCTCGACAGGGGGAGGTTACGAGCAGTACTTC. It yields the protein CASSSTGGGYEQYF.

V is TRBV10-3 and J is TRBJ1-1; D not resolved. The germline V and J ends were trimmed by 3 bases and 1 base, with 12 bases remaining between them. The CDR3 is 15 residues long. Germline CDR1 ENHRY, CDR2 SYGVKD. The CDR3 sequence: CAISDPKFGNTEAFF. The CDR3, as DNA: TGTGCCATCAGTGACCCGAAGTTCGGGAACACTGAAGCTTTCTTT.

The chain links TRBV2 to TRBJ2-5; D perhaps matches TRBD2 (5 bases). CDR1 and CDR2 (germline): SNHLY, FYNNEI. The CDR3 has 14 residues. V lost 5 bases and J 0 bases, leaving 10 bases between the germline ends. CDR3 bases: TGTGCCAGCAGTCGGGGAGCGTACCAAGAGACCCAGTACTTC. It codes for CASSRGAYQETQYF.

The chain is built from TRBV7-6 and TRBJ1-1, with 9 nucleotides matching TRBD1. Unmatched junction bases numbered 6, after V lost 6 bases and J lost 10 bases. The CDR3 is 12 residues long. Germline CDR1 and CDR2: SGHVS and FNYEAQ. The CDR3 DNA reads TGTGCCAGCAGTCCGGGACAGGGAATAGCTTTCTTT. It translates to CASSPGQGIAFF.